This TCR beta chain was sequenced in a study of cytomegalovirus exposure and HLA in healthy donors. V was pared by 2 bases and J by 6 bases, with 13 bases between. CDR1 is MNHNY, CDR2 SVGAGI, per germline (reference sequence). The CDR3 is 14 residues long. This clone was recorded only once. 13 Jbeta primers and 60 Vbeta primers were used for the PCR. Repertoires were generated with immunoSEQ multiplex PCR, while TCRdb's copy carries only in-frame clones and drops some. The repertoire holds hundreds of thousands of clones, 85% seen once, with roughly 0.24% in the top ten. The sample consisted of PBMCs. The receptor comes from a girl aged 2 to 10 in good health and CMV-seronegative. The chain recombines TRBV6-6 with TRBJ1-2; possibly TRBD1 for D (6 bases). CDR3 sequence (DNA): TGTGCCAGCAGTTACACCCGAGGGGGTAATGGCTACACCTTC. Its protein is CASSYTRGGNGYTF.